Each of the 9 T cell receptor beta chains below was sequenced from the same sample in a study of post-analysis software for immune sequencing data. Study findings and constraints: Elevated frequency relative to controls characterized four or five TRBV segments in patients, TRBV5-6, TRBV5-1 and TRBV20-1 among them.

The antigens of these receptors remain unknown. Unique molecular identifiers were present in the TCR beta cDNA libraries. Using its own MiXCR run on the PCR reads, TCRdb lists one record per CDR3 protein. The sample gives roughly 650,000 distinct CDR3 sequences, 55% to 70% of which show up once; approximately 10% is in the top ten. The sample was blood. All receptors derive from a girl aged 2 to 10 with multiple sclerosis.

The chain has TRBV29-1 and TRBJ2-7, with TRBD2 matching over 8 bases. The J call may not be correct, given that the DNA end is closer to TRBJ2-5. The CDR3 spans 12 residues. The V gene's germline CDR1 is SQVTM and CDR2 ANQGSEA. The CDR3 reads CSVKAGGETQYF. CDR3 sequence (DNA): TGCAGCGTTAAGGCGGGGGGTGAGACCCAGTACTTC.

V is TRBV12-3 or TRBV12-4 and J is TRBJ2-3; D gene uncertain. V was trimmed by 8 bases and J by 0 bases, leaving 9 bases between them. This CDR3 is built from 13 residues. The CDR3 DNA reads as TGTGCCAGCGGGCACGGTAGCACAGATACGCAGTATTTT. Protein: CASGHGSTDTQYF.

The rearrangement uses TRBV29-1 and TRBJ2-3; 8 nucleotides match TRBD2. The CDR3 is 14 amino acids. Germline loops: CDR1 SQVTM, CDR2 ANQGSEA. J lost 4 bases, V lost 4 bases, and 7 bases had no gene match. The DNA of the CDR3 is TGCAGCGTTGGGGCGGGAGGCCGGGCAGATACGCAGTATTTT. Translation: CSVGAGGRADTQYF.

Regarding this clonotype: The junction differs from germline at one of its ends, possibly a read error. The chain carries TRBV7-9 and TRBJ2-5, with D maybe TRBD1 (5 bases). The CDR3 loop spans 13 amino acids. Looked up from germline, CDR1 is SEHNR and CDR2 is FQNEAQ (reference sequence). CDR3 protein: CASSLVQGETQYF. The CDR3 nucleotides read TGCGCCAGCAGCTTGGTTCAGGGCGAGACCCAGTACTTC.

This sequence joins TRBV10-3 and TRBJ2-7, with 7 bases fitting TRBD2. J gave up 4 bases and V 3 bases, and 3 bases lay outside the gene matches. The CDR3 consists of 13 residues. The V gene's germline CDR1 is ENHRY and CDR2 SYGVKD. CDR3 sequence reads: CAISDSGGYEQYF. The DNA for the CDR3 is TGTGCCATCAGTGACTCGGGGGGATACGAGCAGTACTTC.

J is TRBJ2-1 and V is TRBV10-3; perhaps TRBD1 as D (6 bases). Trimming removed 3 bases at V and 6 bases at J, with 9 bases between. The V gene's germline CDR1 is ENHRY and CDR2 SYGVKD. The CDR3 contains 13 residues. For the CDR3, the DNA is TGTGCCATCAGTGACATGGGGGCCAATGAGCAGTTCTTC. Protein: CAISDMGANEQFF.

In this sample, this clonotype turned up a few times. This chain uses TRBV29-1 with TRBJ2-7; D gene unclear. CDR1 is SQVTM and CDR2 is ANQGSEA in the germline V gene. V lost 3 bases, J lost 4 bases, and 10 bases lay in between. This CDR3 region has 12 residues. The CDR3 nucleotides are TGCAGCGTTGAGATGGGCCCGTACGAGCAGTACTTC. As protein: CSVEMGPYEQYF.

This sequence joins TRBV15 and TRBJ2-1, with unresolved D. Germline CDR1 LNHNV, CDR2 YYDKDF (reference sequence). The CDR3 sequence is 16 residues long. Trimming stripped 1 base from V and 0 bases from J, with 10 bases between. The CDR3 is CATSRVLDLSYNEQFF. The DNA for the CDR3 is TGTGCCACCAGCAGAGTGTTGGATCTCTCCTACAATGAGCAGTTCTTC.

The V gene is TRBV7-2, the J gene TRBJ2-5, with a possible D match to TRBD2 (5 bases). Germline V gives CDR1 SGHTA, CDR2 FQGNSA. The ends were cut back, 1 base at V and 7 bases at J, with 22 bases in the middle. The CDR3 is 17 residues long. The CDR3 loop is CASSLDNIEGTMVTQYF. The CDR3 bases are TGTGCCAGCAGCTTAGATAATATCGAGGGCACAATGGTGACCCAGTACTTC.